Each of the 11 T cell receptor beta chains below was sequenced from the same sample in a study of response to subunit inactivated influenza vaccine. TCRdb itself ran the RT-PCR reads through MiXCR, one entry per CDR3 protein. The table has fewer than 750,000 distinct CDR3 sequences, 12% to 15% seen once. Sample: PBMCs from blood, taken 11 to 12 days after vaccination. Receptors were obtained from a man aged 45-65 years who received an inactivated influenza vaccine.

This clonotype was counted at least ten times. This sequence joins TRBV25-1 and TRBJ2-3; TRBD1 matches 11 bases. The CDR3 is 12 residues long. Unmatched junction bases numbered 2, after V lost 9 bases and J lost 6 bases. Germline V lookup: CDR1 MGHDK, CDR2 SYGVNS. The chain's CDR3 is CASGQGADTQYF. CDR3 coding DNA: TGTGCCAGTGGACAGGGGGCGGATACGCAGTATTTT.

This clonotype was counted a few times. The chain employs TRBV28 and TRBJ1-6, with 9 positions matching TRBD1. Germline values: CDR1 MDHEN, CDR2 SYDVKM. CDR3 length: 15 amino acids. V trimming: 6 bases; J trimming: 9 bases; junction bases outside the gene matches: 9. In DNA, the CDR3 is TGTGCCAGCAGCCGCGACAGGGGGGCGGTTTCACCCCTCCACTTT. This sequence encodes CASSRDRGAVSPLHF.

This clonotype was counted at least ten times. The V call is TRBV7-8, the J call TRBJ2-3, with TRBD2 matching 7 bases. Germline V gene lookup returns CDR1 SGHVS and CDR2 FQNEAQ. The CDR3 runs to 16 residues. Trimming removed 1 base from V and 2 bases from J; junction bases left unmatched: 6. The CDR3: CASSLVGGSSTDTQYF. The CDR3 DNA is TGTGCCAGCAGCTTAGTTGGCGGGAGTTCCACAGATACGCAGTATTTT.

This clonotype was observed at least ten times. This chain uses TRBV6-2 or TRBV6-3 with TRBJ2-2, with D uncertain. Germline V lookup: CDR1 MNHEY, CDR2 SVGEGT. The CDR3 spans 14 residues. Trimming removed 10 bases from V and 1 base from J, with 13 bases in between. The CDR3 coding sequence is TGTGCCACCGCGGCGGCAATGAACACCGGGGAGCTGTTTTTT. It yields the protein CATAAAMNTGELFF.

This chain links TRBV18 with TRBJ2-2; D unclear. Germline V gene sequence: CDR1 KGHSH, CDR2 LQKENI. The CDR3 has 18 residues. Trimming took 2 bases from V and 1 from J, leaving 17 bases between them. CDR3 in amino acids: CASSPGFGRVGNTGELFF. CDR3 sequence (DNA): TGTGCCAGCTCACCAGGGTTTGGCAGAGTTGGGAACACCGGGGAGCTGTTTTTT.

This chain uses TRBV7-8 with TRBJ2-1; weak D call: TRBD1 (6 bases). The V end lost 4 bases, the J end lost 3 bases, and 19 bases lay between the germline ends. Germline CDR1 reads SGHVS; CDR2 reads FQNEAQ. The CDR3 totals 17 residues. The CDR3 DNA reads TGTGCCAGCAGCTCCAGGGGAGCTGCGTTGGGCTACAATGAGCAGTTCTTC. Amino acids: CASSSRGAALGYNEQFF.

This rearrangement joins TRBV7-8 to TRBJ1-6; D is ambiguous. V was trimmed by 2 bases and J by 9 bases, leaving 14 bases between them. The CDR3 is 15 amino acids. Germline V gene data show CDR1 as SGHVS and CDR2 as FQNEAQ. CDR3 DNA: TGTGCCAGCAGCTTAAGTTCAGGAAGTTTTTCACCCCTCCACTTT. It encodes CASSLSSGSFSPLHF.

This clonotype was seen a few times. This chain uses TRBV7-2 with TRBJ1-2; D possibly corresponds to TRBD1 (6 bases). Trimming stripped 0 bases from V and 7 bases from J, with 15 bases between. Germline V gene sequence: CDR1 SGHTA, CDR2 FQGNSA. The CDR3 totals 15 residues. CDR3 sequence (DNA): TGTGCCAGCAGCTTAGCCGTACGGGGGCTTCGTGGCTACACCTTC. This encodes CASSLAVRGLRGYTF.

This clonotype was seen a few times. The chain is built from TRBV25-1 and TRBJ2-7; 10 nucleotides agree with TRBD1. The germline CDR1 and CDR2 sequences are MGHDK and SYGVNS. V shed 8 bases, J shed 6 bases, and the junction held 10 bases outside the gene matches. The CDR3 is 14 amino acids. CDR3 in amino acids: CASGRTGGSTEQYF. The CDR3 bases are TGTGCCAGCGGCAGGACAGGGGGTTCCACCGAGCAGTACTTC.

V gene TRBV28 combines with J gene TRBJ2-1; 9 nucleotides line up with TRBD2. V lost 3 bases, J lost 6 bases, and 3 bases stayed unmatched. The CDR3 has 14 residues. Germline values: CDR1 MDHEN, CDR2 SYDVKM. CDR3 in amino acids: CASSFAGGVNEQFF. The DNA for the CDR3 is TGTGCCAGCAGTTTTGCGGGAGGGGTCAATGAGCAGTTCTTC.

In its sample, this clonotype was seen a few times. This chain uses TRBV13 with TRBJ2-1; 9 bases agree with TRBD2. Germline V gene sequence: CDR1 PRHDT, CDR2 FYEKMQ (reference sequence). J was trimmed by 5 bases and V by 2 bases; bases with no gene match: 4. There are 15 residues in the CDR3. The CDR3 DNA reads TGTGCCAGCAGCTTAACGGGACTAGCCAACAATGAGCAGTTCTTC. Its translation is CASSLTGLANNEQFF.